Below, 31 T cell receptor beta chains from the same sample are listed, as sequenced in a study of CD8 T cells in Susac syndrome. An amount of RNA that ranged from 0.5 to 1 ug was reverse transcribed with random hexamers. TCRdb ran MiXCR on the immunoSEQ multiplex PCR reads and lists one entry per CDR3 protein. Of fewer than 350,000 distinct CDR3 sequences in the sample, about 90% were seen once. Sequenced material: CD4+ T cells from PBMCs. The receptors come from a human donor with multiple sclerosis.

The V and J genes are TRBV13 and TRBJ2-1; D remains unclear. The germline V and J ends were trimmed by 3 bases and 10 bases, with 10 bases remaining between them. This CDR3 region has 12 residues. CDR1 is PRHDT, CDR2 FYEKMQ, per germline (reference sequence). As DNA, the CDR3 is TGTGCCAGCAGCTTCGACCAATGGGAGCAGTTCTTC. Amino acids: CASSFDQWEQFF.

V usage is TRBV6-2 or TRBV6-3 and J usage is TRBJ1-1, with D uncertain. V dropped 8 bases and J dropped 7 bases, with 23 bases sitting between them. CDR1 is MNHEY, CDR2 SVGEGT, per germline. CDR3 length: 15 residues. The CDR3 here is CASGSPRHDRIEAFF. CDR3 DNA sequence: TGTGCCAGCGGCTCCCCGCGCCATGATCGGATTGAAGCTTTCTTT.

This chain links TRBV28 with TRBJ1-6; TRBD1 matches 9 bases. J lost 7 bases, V lost 5 bases, and 6 bases had no gene match. Germline CDR1 and CDR2: MDHEN and SYDVKM. This CDR3 has 15 residues. This chain's CDR3 is CASSPGTGSNSPLHF. CDR3 nucleotide sequence: TGTGCCAGCAGTCCCGGGACAGGGAGCAATTCACCCCTCCACTTT.

The V call is TRBV18, the J call TRBJ2-7; 7 nucleotides match TRBD1. The germline gives CDR1 KGHSH, CDR2 LQKENI. With V trimmed by 5 bases and J by 2 bases, 9 bases remained unmatched. The CDR3 extends over 15 amino acids. CDR3: CASSTRQGPPYEQYF. The CDR3, as DNA: TGTGCCAGCTCAACTAGACAGGGCCCCCCCTACGAGCAGTACTTC.

The chain combines TRBV7-6 with TRBJ2-1; 7 positions agree with TRBD1. V lost 2 bases to trimming and J lost 10 bases; unmatched junction nucleotides: 8. This CDR3 spans 14 amino acids. Germline values: CDR1 SGHVS, CDR2 FNYEAQ. The chain's CDR3 is CASSLHEGANEQFF. The CDR3 bases are TGTGCCAGCAGCTTACATGAGGGGGCCAACGAGCAGTTCTTC. Filled out from reference TRBV7-6 and TRBJ2-1, the complete variable domain reads GAGVSQSPRYKVTKRGQDVALRCDPISGHVSLYWYRQALGQGPEFLTYFNYEAQQDKSGLPNDRFSAERPEGSISTLTIQRTEQRDSAMYRCASSLHEGANEQFFGPGTRLTVL.

This rearrangement joins TRBV6-6 to TRBJ1-1, with D perhaps matching TRBD1 (5 bases). Trimming took off 2 bases at V and 4 bases at J, with 11 bases between the two ends. The CDR3 is 14 residues long. Germline assignment: CDR1 MNHNY and CDR2 SVGAGI (reference sequence). CDR3 in amino acids: CASSYGTRGTEAFF. The CDR3 DNA reads TGTGCCAGCAGTTACGGGACTCGGGGCACTGAAGCTTTCTTT.

The table lists this clonotype with a count of one. V usage is TRBV7-9 and J usage is TRBJ2-1, with TRBD2 as a possible D gene (7 bases). Trimming removed 4 bases from V and 5 bases from J, with 18 bases in between. Germline values: CDR1 SEHNR, CDR2 FQNEAQ (reference sequence). The CDR3 consists of 16 residues. CDR3 sequence (DNA): TGTGCCAGCAGCTCCGCGAGGGGGGGCGTGCACAATGAGCAGTTCTTC. Translated, it gives CASSSARGGVHNEQFF.

DNA for the CDR3: TGCGCCAGCAGCCAAGATTGGACTAGCGGTTACAATGAGCAGTTCTTC. Translation: CASSQDWTSGYNEQFF. The rearrangement links TRBV4-3 to TRBJ2-1, with 10 bases lining up with TRBD2. This CDR3 spans 16 amino acids. Germline V gives CDR1 LGHNA, CDR2 YSLEER. The junction had 3 bases not matched to a gene; V was cut back by 0 bases and J by 4 bases.

The genes are TRBV5-1 and TRBJ1-4, with a possible D match to TRBD1 (5 bases). Deletions cut 4 bases from V and 7 bases from J, with 11 bases between. This CDR3 comprises 13 residues. CDR1 is SGHRS and CDR2 is YFSETQ in the germline V gene. CDR3 nucleotide sequence: TGCGCCAGCAGCCCGGACAACGGTGAAAAACTGTTTTTT. This encodes CASSPDNGEKLFF.

This rearrangement joins TRBV2 to TRBJ1-5, with 8 bases matching TRBD1. CDR3 size: 15 residues. V trimming: 1 base; J trimming: 2 bases; junction bases outside the gene matches: 1. Looked up from germline, CDR1 is SNHLY and CDR2 is FYNNEI. CDR3: CASSEETGGNQPQHF. As DNA, the CDR3 is TGTGCCAGCAGTGAAGAGACAGGGGGCAATCAGCCCCAGCATTTT.

The chain uses TRBV11-1 and TRBJ1-1; D ambiguous. The CDR3 is made up of 16 amino acids. CDR1 and CDR2 (germline): SGHAT, FQDESV (reference sequence). The V gene lost 2 bases and the J gene lost 1 base, with 14 bases spanning the gap. The CDR3 protein is CASSLTEGTTNTEAFF. CDR3 DNA: TGTGCCAGCAGCTTAACAGAGGGCACGACGAACACTGAAGCTTTCTTT.

Written as DNA, the CDR3 is TGCAGTGCTAGAGTCGGGACTAGCGGATCCTACGAGCAGTACTTC. Its protein product is CSARVGTSGSYEQYF. The rearrangement links TRBV20-1 to TRBJ2-7, with TRBD2 matching 11 bases. Germline V gene data show CDR1 as DFQATT and CDR2 as SNEGSKA (reference sequence). The CDR3 has 15 amino acids. The ends lost 1 base at V and 1 base at J; junction bases unmatched: 3.

The J gene is TRBJ2-3, the V gene TRBV20-1; D gene ambiguous. Trimming left V 5 bases short and J 1 base short, with 10 bases between. In germline, CDR1 is DFQATT, CDR2 SNEGSKA (reference sequence). The CDR3 covers 13 residues. DNA of the CDR3: TGCAGTGCTGTTCGCGCGGGCACAGATACGCAGTATTTT. Its translation is CSAVRAGTDTQYF.

This chain uses TRBV30 with TRBJ1-1; no firm D call. The CDR3 loop spans 14 amino acids. The germline gives CDR1 GTSNPN, CDR2 SVGIG (reference sequence). The V end lost 2 bases, the J end lost 0 bases, and 10 bases lay between the germline ends. Here the CDR3 DNA reads TGTGCCTGGAGTAGCGGACGGATGAACACTGAAGCTTTCTTT. Translation: CAWSSGRMNTEAFF.

The genes are TRBV7-9 and TRBJ1-2, with 8 positions matching TRBD1. Per germline, CDR1 SEHNR and CDR2 FQNEAQ (reference sequence). The V segment lost 5 bases and the J segment 2 bases; nucleotides outside the gene matches: 10. The CDR3 loop spans 16 amino acids. This chain's CDR3 is CASSHLTGGFNYGYTF. DNA for the CDR3: TGTGCCAGCAGCCACTTAACAGGGGGATTCAACTATGGCTACACCTTC.

The gene calls are TRBV10-3 and TRBJ2-3; no reliable D call. Trimming stripped 5 bases from V and 6 bases from J, with 6 bases between. The CDR3 runs to 11 residues. Germline CDR1 ENHRY, CDR2 SYGVKD. The CDR3 bases are TGTGCCATCAGTTCAAGGGATACGCAGTATTTT. Translation gives CAISSRDTQYF.

This clonotype was counted a single time. V is TRBV10-3 and J is TRBJ1-3, with a weak D call TRBD1 (5 bases). The CDR3 is made up of 13 amino acids. V lost 8 bases, J lost 4 bases, and 12 bases lay in between. Germline V lookup: CDR1 ENHRY, CDR2 SYGVKD. CDR3 protein: CAIAGTWGNTIYF. For the CDR3, the DNA is TGTGCCATCGCCGGGACGTGGGGAAACACCATATATTTT.

This chain uses TRBV7-9 with TRBJ2-1; 9 nucleotides line up with TRBD2. V lost 1 base to trimming and J lost 0 bases; unmatched junction nucleotides: 10. Germline values: CDR1 SEHNR, CDR2 FQNEAQ (reference sequence). This CDR3 comprises 19 residues. CDR3: CASSLDLGPSGVSYNEQFF. The CDR3 DNA reads TGTGCCAGCAGCTTAGACCTTGGCCCTAGCGGGGTCTCCTACAATGAGCAGTTCTTC.

The J gene is TRBJ1-1, the V gene TRBV15, with D possibly TRBD1 on 6 matching bases. Germline V CDR1 and CDR2: LNHNV, YYDKDF (reference sequence). This CDR3 comprises 16 residues. V shed 1 base and J shed 6 bases, with 18 bases lying between them. CDR3 DNA sequence: TGTGCCACCAGCAGAGCAGGGGATACCACGGCCCCTGAAGCTTTCTTT. Encoded protein: CATSRAGDTTAPEAFF.

The genes are TRBV19 and TRBJ1-1; 8 bases are shared with TRBD1. V was pared by 5 bases and J by 5 bases, with 19 bases of the junction left unmatched. The germline V gene has CDR1 LNHDA and CDR2 SQIVND (reference sequence). The CDR3 extends over 18 amino acids. The CDR3 loop reads CASSVRGRGGTLRTEAFF. For the CDR3, the DNA is TGTGCCAGTAGTGTCAGGGGGCGTGGAGGGACATTGAGGACTGAAGCTTTCTTT. Using reference TRBV19 and TRBJ1-1 for the parts outside the CDR3, the full variable domain is DGGITQSPKYLFRKEGQNVTLSCEQNLNHDAMYWYRQDPGQGLRLIYYSQIVNDFQKGDIAEGYSVSREKKESFPLTVTSAQKNPTAFYLCASSVRGRGGTLRTEAFFGQGTRLTVV.

The chain couples TRBV12-5 to TRBJ2-5, with 9 nucleotides matching TRBD2. The CDR3 spans 16 residues. Germline V gives CDR1 LGHNT, CDR2 FRNRAP. With 3 bases clipped from V and 3 bases from J, the junction kept 8 bases outside the gene matches. For the CDR3, the DNA is TGTGCTAGTGGTTTCCCCCGGGCGGGGGGGAAAGAGACCCAGTACTTC. This gives the protein CASGFPRAGGKETQYF.

CDR3 region: CACKWGRGNQPQHF. DNA for the CDR3: TGTGCCTGTAAATGGGGGAGGGGCAATCAGCCCCAGCATTTT. This chain uses TRBV30 with TRBJ1-5; perhaps TRBD1 as D (5 bases). The V end was cut by 6 bases, the J end by 2 bases, with 14 bases between. CDR3 length equals 14 residues. Germline V CDR1 and CDR2: GTSNPN, SVGIG (reference sequence).

The V and J genes are TRBV6-2 or TRBV6-3 and TRBJ1-5; TRBD1 might be the D (6 bases). Germline assignment: CDR1 MNHEY and CDR2 SVGEGT. With 6 bases removed from V and 5 bases from J, the gap between germline ends came to 20 bases. This CDR3 has 16 residues. This CDR3 reads CASRPPGGRRHQPQHF. The CDR3 bases are TGTGCCAGCAGACCACCTGGGGGCAGGAGGCATCAGCCCCAGCATTTT.

The chain uses TRBV12-5 and TRBJ2-7, with 9 bases matching TRBD1. The CDR3 has 14 amino acids. Germline V lookup: CDR1 LGHNT, CDR2 FRNRAP. The V segment lost 7 bases and the J segment 2 bases; nucleotides outside the gene matches: 6. CDR3 coding DNA: TGTGCTAGTGCCCTTAGACAGGGGGCCTACGAGCAGTACTTC. This translates into CASALRQGAYEQYF.

This chain joins TRBV5-1 and TRBJ1-5; maybe TRBD1 (5 bases). The germline V and J ends were trimmed by 8 bases and 1 base, with 16 bases remaining between them. The CDR3 sequence is 15 residues long. Germline values: CDR1 SGHRS, CDR2 YFSETQ. CDR3 sequence reads: CASSDGGTSNQPQHF. In nucleotides, the CDR3 is TGCGCCAGTTCCGATGGGGGTACGAGCAATCAGCCCCAGCATTTT.

This clonotype has only one observation. This sequence joins TRBV23-1 and TRBJ1-1, with 9 bases aligning to TRBD1. TRBV23-1 is given ORF status, its function remaining uncertain. CDR3 size: 14 residues. V gave up 6 bases and J gave up 5 bases; unmatched junction bases: 7. DNA for the CDR3: TGCGCCAGCAGGGACCGGGACAGGGTTACTGAAGCTTTCTTT. This codes for CASRDRDRVTEAFF.

This clonotype was seen only a few times. The chain is built from TRBV6-6 and TRBJ1-1; D may be TRBD1 (5 bases). CDR1 is MNHNY, CDR2 SVGAGI, per germline (reference sequence). The V end was cut by 3 bases, the J end by 4 bases, with 12 bases between. This CDR3 has 14 amino acids. CDR3 DNA: TGTGCCAGCAGTTATCCAGGGCAGGGCACTGAAGCTTTCTTT. Residues: CASSYPGQGTEAFF.

The chain combines TRBV5-6 with TRBJ2-3; D not resolved. From germline, CDR1 is SGHDT and CDR2 YYEEEE. The V and J ends lost 1 base and 0 bases respectively, with 15 bases between them. The CDR3 spans 17 residues. The CDR3 region is CASSLSAGRASTDTQYF. The CDR3 DNA sequence: TGTGCCAGCAGCTTGAGCGCCGGCCGAGCGAGCACAGATACGCAGTATTTT.

The chain carries TRBV7-9 and TRBJ2-7, with D tentatively TRBD2 (5 bases). V was shortened by 5 bases and J by 0 bases, with 17 bases between the two germline ends. The CDR3 runs to 16 residues. The V gene's germline CDR1 is SEHNR and CDR2 FQNEAQ (reference sequence). CDR3 sequence reads: CASSREYLAHSYEQYF. DNA for the CDR3: TGTGCCAGCAGCCGCGAATATCTAGCCCACTCCTACGAGCAGTACTTC.

This chain connects TRBV7-2 to TRBJ2-4; no reliable D call. Per the germline V gene, CDR1 is SGHTA and CDR2 is FQGNSA. The CDR3 extends over 13 amino acids. V was shortened by 6 bases and J by 6 bases, with 12 bases between the two germline ends. As DNA, the CDR3 is TGTGCCAGCAGGGGGTCGTCAAGAAACATTCAGTACTTC. Translating gives CASRGSSRNIQYF.

This clonotype was observed a single time. The V and J genes are TRBV5-6 and TRBJ2-1; no clear D. The CDR3 extends over 15 amino acids. V shed 4 bases and J shed 6 bases, with 17 bases lying between them. The germline V gene encodes CDR1 SGHDT and CDR2 YYEEEE. The CDR3 loop reads CASSQLGSSRNEQFF. The DNA for the CDR3 is TGTGCCAGCAGCCAGTTGGGATCCAGCCGCAATGAGCAGTTCTTC.